Below, 29 T cell receptor beta chains from the same sample are listed, as sequenced in a study of blood T cell repertoires in COVID-19. Generated by immunoSEQ multiplex PCR, the TCRdb table keeps only in-frame clones and is missing some. The repertoire holds roughly 150,000 clones, with roughly 75% as singletons. Material: PBMCs or T cells enriched from blood (not recorded which). These TCRs come from a woman aged 45-60 years who had recovered from COVID-19.

This clone was seen a few times. The chain combines TRBV3-1 (or the pseudogene TRBV3-2) with TRBJ1-1; 7 positions match TRBD1. Germline values: CDR1 LGHDT, CDR2 YNNKEL (reference sequence). Trimming at V came to 2 bases and at J to 6 bases, leaving 3 bases not matched to a gene. The CDR3 contains 13 residues. The CDR3 sequence: CASSQKGGSEAFF. The CDR3 DNA reads as TGTGCCAGCAGCCAAAAAGGGGGCTCTGAAGCTTTCTTT.

CDR3 in DNA: TGTGCCAGCAGTCCACAGGGGAACGAGCAGTACGTC. Protein product: CASSPQGNEQYV. The chain employs TRBV2 and TRBJ2-7; 7 nucleotides match TRBD1. After removal of 5 bases from V and 5 bases from J, the junction contained 3 bases not matched to a gene. Germline V gene data show CDR1 as SNHLY and CDR2 as FYNNEI. CDR3 length: 12 amino acids.

This sequence joins TRBV11-2 and TRBJ1-3, with D unclear. The V end was cut by 5 bases, the J end by 3 bases, with 8 bases between. Germline loops: CDR1 SGHAT, CDR2 FQNNGV. The CDR3 runs 13 residues. CDR3 protein: CASSRRVGNTIYF. The CDR3 DNA is TGTGCCAGCAGCCGGAGGGTTGGAAACACCATATATTTT.

This clone was recorded a few times. The chain uses TRBV5-5 and TRBJ1-1, with D maybe TRBD1 (6 bases). Germline V gene data show CDR1 as SGHKS and CDR2 as YYEKEE (reference sequence). The length of the CDR3 is 11 residues. Trimming cost V 4 bases and J 10 bases, with 11 bases left between them. Written as DNA, the CDR3 is TGTGCCAGCAGCCAGGGGAACAGAGCTTTCTTT. Its protein is CASSQGNRAFF.

This clone appeared once. The chain combines TRBV27 with TRBJ1-5; TRBD1 is a possible D gene (6 bases). The CDR3 runs 14 residues. Trimming removed 5 bases from V and 4 bases from J, with 12 bases in between. CDR1 MNHEY and CDR2 SMNVEV come from the germline V gene (reference sequence). CDR3 in DNA: TGTGCCAGCAGTGTGGCAGGGGAAAATCAGCCCCAGCATTTT. It translates to CASSVAGENQPQHF.

Concerning this clone: Other nucleotide sequences in the sample specify the same CDR3. V is TRBV7-9 and J is TRBJ1-4, with D uncertain. The V and J ends lost 2 bases and 0 bases respectively, with 4 bases between them. CDR3 length equals 14 residues. CDR1 and CDR2 from the germline V gene are SEHNR and FQNEAQ (reference sequence). The DNA for the CDR3 is TGTGCCAGCAGCTTACAATCAACTAATGAAAAACTGTTTTTT. It is translated as CASSLQSTNEKLFF. Full variable domain (remainder filled in from reference TRBV7-9 and TRBJ1-4): DTGVSQNPRHKITKRGQNVTFRCDPISEHNRLYWYRQTLGQGPEFLTYFQNEAQLEKSRLLSDRFSAERPKGSFSTLEIQRTEQGDSAMYLCASSLQSTNEKLFFGSGTQLSVL.

This clone has a handful of counts. CDR3 coding DNA: TGTGCCAGCAGCCAAGCCCAGAACACTGAAGCTTTCTTT. Encoded protein: CASSQAQNTEAFF. The J gene is TRBJ1-1, the V gene TRBV3-1 (or the pseudogene TRBV3-2); D is uncertain. V lost 1 base and J 1 base, leaving 4 bases between the germline ends. CDR3 size: 13 residues. Germline V lookup: CDR1 LGHDT, CDR2 YNNKEL (reference sequence).

The V call is TRBV6-4, the J call TRBJ2-3; 9 bases align to TRBD2. Germline CDR1 and CDR2: MRHNA and SNTAGT. The CDR3 is 15 residues long. J was trimmed by 5 bases and V by 3 bases; bases with no gene match: 6. CDR3 amino acids: CASSEEVAGEDTQYF. The CDR3 DNA follows: TGTGCCAGCAGTGAAGAGGTAGCGGGGGAAGATACGCAGTATTTT.

This chain uses TRBV27 with TRBJ2-5, with 8 bases that match TRBD2. Looked up from germline, CDR1 is MNHEY and CDR2 is SMNVEV (reference sequence). The trim removed 5 bases at V and 12 bases at J, leaving 8 bases unmatched. CDR3 length equals 12 residues. The CDR3 sequence: CASSPPGRAEYF. In DNA, the CDR3 is TGTGCCAGCAGTCCGCCCGGGAGGGCGGAGTACTTC.

The rearrangement joins TRBV3-1 (or the pseudogene TRBV3-2) to TRBJ1-2; weak D call: TRBD1 (5 bases). Germline lookup yields CDR1 LGHDT and CDR2 YNNKEL (reference sequence). This CDR3 is 14 amino acids long. V was pared by 0 bases and J by 4 bases, with 9 bases between. The CDR3: CASSQEFGGYGYTF. CDR3 DNA sequence: TGTGCCAGCAGCCAAGAATTCGGGGGCTATGGCTACACCTTC.

The chain links TRBV12-5 to TRBJ1-1; possible D gene TRBD1, 5 bases. There are 15 residues in the CDR3. Germline loops: CDR1 LGHNT, CDR2 FRNRAP. V was shortened by 0 bases and J by 1 base, with 9 bases between the two germline ends. The CDR3 nucleotides are TGTGCTAGTGGTTTGGTACGAAGGGGGAACACTGAAGCTTTCTTT. It codes for CASGLVRRGNTEAFF. The full variable domain, with the rest looked up from reference TRBV12-5 and TRBJ1-1, is DARVTQTPRHKVTEMGQEVTMRCQPILGHNTVFWYRQTMMQGLELLAYFRNRAPLDDSGMPKDRFSAEMPDATLATLKIQPSEPRDSAVYFCASGLVRRGNTEAFFGQGTRLTVV.

The CDR3 sequence: CASSRTLDGNTIYF. In nucleotides, the CDR3 is TGTGCCAGCAGTCGGACTCTAGACGGAAACACCATATATTTT. The chain has TRBV6-5 and TRBJ1-3, with D unresolved. The V and J ends lost 5 bases and 4 bases respectively, with 12 bases between them. Germline V CDR1 and CDR2: MNHEY, SVGAGI. The CDR3 has 14 residues.

The chain couples TRBV24-1 to TRBJ1-2, with unresolved D. The V and J ends lost 2 bases and 7 bases respectively, with 7 bases between them. The CDR3 runs 12 residues. Germline values: CDR1 KGHDR, CDR2 SFDVKD. The CDR3 coding sequence is TGTGCCACCAGTGATTCGGCGGGTGGCTACACCTTC. Amino acid sequence: CATSDSAGGYTF.

This clone was detected only once. J is TRBJ1-2 and V is TRBV5-1, with a weak D call TRBD1 (6 bases). CDR1 is SGHRS and CDR2 is YFSETQ in the germline V gene. The CDR3 covers 15 residues. Trimming removed 0 bases at V and 6 bases at J, with 15 bases between. The CDR3 is CASSLARQGPDGYTF. DNA of the CDR3: TGCGCCAGCAGCTTGGCTAGGCAGGGGCCCGATGGCTACACCTTC.

The gene calls are TRBV13 and TRBJ1-6; D is possibly TRBD1 (5 bases). CDR1 is PRHDT and CDR2 is FYEKMQ in the germline V gene (reference sequence). This CDR3 comprises 16 residues. With 3 bases removed from V and 1 base from J, the gap between germline ends came to 10 bases. The CDR3 loop reads CASSLGEGSYNSPLHF. For the CDR3, the DNA is TGTGCCAGCAGCTTGGGGGAGGGATCCTATAATTCACCCCTCCACTTT.

The chain joins TRBV7-6 to TRBJ2-5, with 9 bases matching TRBD2. V lost 10 bases to trimming and J lost 4 bases; unmatched junction nucleotides: 13. The germline gives CDR1 SGHVS, CDR2 FNYEAQ. The CDR3 contains 15 residues. The CDR3 DNA reads TGTGCCACCCTCGAGGGACTAGCAAGGGGAGAGACCCAGTACTTC. Translated: CATLEGLARGETQYF.

This clone came up a few times. V and J are TRBV2 and TRBJ1-6, with unresolved D. CDR3 length: 15 amino acids. CDR1 SNHLY and CDR2 FYNNEI come from the germline V gene. Trimming left V 1 base short and J 5 bases short, with 9 bases between. The CDR3 is CASSEVGRDNSPLHF. In DNA, the CDR3 is TGTGCCAGCAGTGAAGTGGGCAGAGATAATTCACCCCTCCACTTT.

The chain recombines TRBV5-1 with TRBJ1-4; 7 bases agree with TRBD1. Looked up from germline, CDR1 is SGHRS and CDR2 is YFSETQ. The CDR3 extends over 15 amino acids. With 0 bases clipped from V and 7 bases from J, the junction kept 6 bases outside the gene matches. The CDR3 reads CASSLGPGGSEKLFF. The CDR3 coding sequence is TGCGCCAGCAGCTTGGGGCCAGGGGGAAGTGAAAAACTGTTTTTT. The entire variable domain, with the rest obtained from reference TRBV5-1 and TRBJ1-4, is as follows: KAGVTQTPRYLIKTRGQQVTLSCSPISGHRSVSWYQQTPGQGLQFLFEYFSETQRNKGNFPGRFSGRQFSNSRSEMNVSTLELGDSALYLCASSLGPGGSEKLFFGSGTQLSVL.

The chain has TRBV15 and TRBJ2-7; 8 bases fit TRBD1. Germline values: CDR1 LNHNV, CDR2 YYDKDF (reference sequence). This CDR3 comprises 14 residues. V shed 3 bases and J 4 bases; nucleotides not matched to a gene: 5. CDR3 coding DNA: TGTGCCACCAGCAGGCCAGGGGGCTTTTACGAGCAGTACTTC. Encoded protein: CATSRPGGFYEQYF.

V gene TRBV5-1 combines with J gene TRBJ2-3; no firm D call. The CDR3 sequence is 16 residues long. Germline CDR1 reads SGHRS; CDR2 reads YFSETQ. V was pared by 0 bases and J by 2 bases, with 13 bases between. Here the CDR3 reads CASSLVAGINTDTQYF. CDR3 in DNA: TGCGCCAGCAGCTTGGTGGCAGGAATAAACACAGATACGCAGTATTTT.

This clone showed up just once. As DNA, the CDR3 is TGCGCCAGCAGCTTGGTTGGGCAGAGATATGGCTACACCTTC. As protein: CASSLVGQRYGYTF. V and J are TRBV5-1 and TRBJ1-2, with D unclear. The germline gives CDR1 SGHRS, CDR2 YFSETQ. The V end was cut by 0 bases, the J end by 5 bases, with 11 bases between. This CDR3 region has 14 residues.

This chain links TRBV5-1 with TRBJ2-1, with 10 bases that match TRBD2. Germline-derived CDR1 and CDR2 are SGHRS and YFSETQ. This CDR3 is built from 14 residues. V trimming: 2 bases; J trimming: 6 bases; junction bases outside the gene matches: 2. The CDR3 bases are TGCGCCAGCAGCTTCCAGCGGGGGGGCAATGAGCAGTTCTTC. It is translated as CASSFQRGGNEQFF.

The rearrangement links TRBV28 to TRBJ1-4; no reliable D call. The CDR3 is made up of 13 amino acids. V lost 3 bases to trimming and J lost 6 bases, with 8 bases between them. Germline lookup yields CDR1 MDHEN and CDR2 SYDVKM. The CDR3, as DNA: TGTGCCAGCAGTTTGCGCCAGGATGAAAAACTGTTTTTT. Translated: CASSLRQDEKLFF.

The V and J genes are TRBV5-1 and TRBJ1-3; 7 bases map to TRBD1. Trimming took 5 bases from V and 0 from J; bases not matched to a gene: 8. Germline CDR1 reads SGHRS; CDR2 reads YFSETQ. The CDR3 has 16 residues. CDR3 protein: CASSNIGGFSGNTIYF. As DNA, the CDR3 is TGCGCCAGCAGTAATATAGGGGGCTTCTCTGGAAACACCATATATTTT.

The genes are TRBV19 and TRBJ1-5; the D gene is possibly TRBD1 (5 bases). Trimming took off 1 base at V and 7 bases at J, with 8 bases between the two ends. The CDR3 spans 13 residues. Per the germline V gene, CDR1 is LNHDA and CDR2 is SQIVND (reference sequence). For the CDR3, the DNA is TGTGCCAGTAGTATAGGTGGGGCCCAGCCCCAGCATTTT. Translation gives CASSIGGAQPQHF.

This clone has only a few counts. The rearrangement links TRBV9 to TRBJ1-2; D remains ambiguous. The germline CDR1 and CDR2 sequences are SGDLS and YYNGEE. V dropped 0 bases and J dropped 0 bases, with 15 bases sitting between them. This CDR3 has 17 amino acids. In nucleotides, the CDR3 is TGTGCCAGCAGCGTAGGCACAGTTTATCACCCTAACTATGGCTACACCTTC. Amino acids: CASSVGTVYHPNYGYTF.

This chain joins TRBV6-1 and TRBJ2-7; D perhaps matches TRBD1 (6 bases). Trimming took off 2 bases at V and 3 bases at J, with 14 bases between the two ends. The CDR3 loop spans 15 amino acids. The germline CDR1 and CDR2 sequences are MNHNS and SASEGT. DNA of the CDR3: TGTGCCAGCAGTGAACTTCCAGGGGTCCGCTACGAGCAGTACGTC. This sequence encodes CASSELPGVRYEQYV.

This clone came up a few times. V usage is TRBV19 and J usage is TRBJ2-4; no firm D call. This CDR3 has 14 residues. V dropped 4 bases and J dropped 6 bases, with 13 bases sitting between them. Germline V gene sequence: CDR1 LNHDA, CDR2 SQIVND (reference sequence). The CDR3 loop is CASSNYDPTNIQYF. The CDR3 DNA reads as TGTGCCAGTAGTAACTATGATCCTACAAACATTCAGTACTTC. The complete variable domain, with remaining parts taken from reference TRBV19 and TRBJ2-4, reads DGGITQSPKYLFRKEGQNVTLSCEQNLNHDAMYWYRQDPGQGLRLIYYSQIVNDFQKGDIAEGYSVSREKKESFPLTVTSAQKNPTAFYLCASSNYDPTNIQYFGAGTRLSVL.

The chain joins TRBV11-2 to TRBJ1-6; TRBD1 aligns across 8 bases. The CDR3 is 19 residues long. V lost 1 base, J lost 0 bases, and 8 bases stayed unmatched. In germline, CDR1 is SGHAT, CDR2 FQNNGV. The CDR3 spells CASSLVGMDRVSYNSPLHF. In DNA, the CDR3 is TGTGCCAGCAGCTTAGTCGGGATGGACAGGGTCTCCTATAATTCACCCCTCCACTTT.